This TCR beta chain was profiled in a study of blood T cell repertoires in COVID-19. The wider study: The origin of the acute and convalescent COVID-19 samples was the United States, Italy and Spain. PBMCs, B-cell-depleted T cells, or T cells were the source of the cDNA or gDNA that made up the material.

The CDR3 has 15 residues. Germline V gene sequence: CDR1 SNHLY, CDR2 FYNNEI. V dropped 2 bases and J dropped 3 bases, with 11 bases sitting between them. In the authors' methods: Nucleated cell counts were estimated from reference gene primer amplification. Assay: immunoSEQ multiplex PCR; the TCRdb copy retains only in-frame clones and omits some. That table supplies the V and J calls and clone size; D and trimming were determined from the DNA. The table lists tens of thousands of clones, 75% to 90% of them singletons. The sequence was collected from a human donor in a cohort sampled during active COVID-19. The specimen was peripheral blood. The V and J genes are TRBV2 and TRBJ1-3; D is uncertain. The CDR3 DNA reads TGTGCCAGCAGTGAAAGCGGAGGGATTGGAAACACCATATATTTT. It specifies CASSESGGIGNTIYF. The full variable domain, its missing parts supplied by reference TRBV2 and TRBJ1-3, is EPEVTQTPSHQVTQMGQEVILRCVPISNHLYFYWYRQILGQKVEFLVSFYNNEISEKSEIFDDQFSVERPDGSNFTLKIRSTKLEDSAMYFCASSESGGIGNTIYFGEGSWLTVV.